This T cell receptor beta chain was obtained from a study of cytomegalovirus exposure and HLA in healthy donors. Only one count was recorded for this clone. 13 Jbeta primers and 60 Vbeta primers were used for the PCR. TCRdb's copy holds only in-frame clones and misses some; the assay was immunoSEQ multiplex PCR. The repertoire has around 89,000 clones, 65% to 85% of them found once; the top ten carry about 1.2%. The CDR3 is 13 residues long. CDR1 SNHLY and CDR2 FYNNEI come from the germline V gene. Trimming left V 4 bases short and J 2 bases short, with 7 bases between. The chain recombines TRBV2 with TRBJ2-3; D unclear. Sequences were obtained from PBMCs. This sequence was found in a girl aged 2-10 years in good health and CMV-seropositive. As DNA, the CDR3 is TGTGCCAGCAGTGGGTCCTACACAGATACGCAGTATTTT. Translated, it gives CASSGSYTDTQYF.